This is a list of T cell receptor beta chains from one sample in a study of human T cells and chemical hapten exposure. MiXCR was run by TCRdb on the RACE reads, yielding one entry per CDR3 protein. Of about 98,000 distinct CDR3 sequences in the sample, 9.5% to 14% were seen once. The source was whole blood, collected in connection with sensitization to the hapten diphenylcyclopropenone (DPC). The receptors derive from a woman aged 55-69 years with alopecia areata. Some clones in this sample may be carry-over from other donors' samples. The CDR3 runs from the conserved cysteine through the conserved F or W. D genes are given only for firm matches. The listing skips clone size in some rows; elsewhere it reads once, few, many or a size class.

v_gene	abundance	d_gene	j_gene	CDR3aa	CDR3nt
TRBV6-5	many	TRBD1	TRBJ2-5	CASSYGARGRGETQYF	TGTGCCAGCAGTTACGGGGCCAGGGGGCGAGGAGAGACCCAGTACTTC
TRBV25-1	many	NA	TRBJ1-2	CASSEDGYTF	TGTGCCAGCAGTGAGGATGGCTACACCTTC
TRBV7-9	many	NA	TRBJ1-6	CASSSPGTNNSPLHF	TGTGCCAGCAGCTCACCCGGGACAAACAATTCACCCCTCCACTTT
TRBV28	NA	TRBD1	TRBJ1-1	CASSSDPDRGAFF	TGTGCCAGCAGTTCCGACCCGGACAGGGGGGCTTTCTTT
TRBV5-6	NA	NA	TRBJ1-2	CASSFRGQLFYGYTF	TGTGCCAGCAGCTTTCGCGGACAGCTTTTCTATGGCTACACCTTC
TRBV7-2	many	NA	TRBJ2-2	CASSLVWGQNTGELFF	TGTGCCAGCAGCTTAGTATGGGGACAAAACACCGGGGAGCTGTTTTTT
TRBV20-1	few	NA	TRBJ2-1	CSVSGGNRFYNEQFF	TGCAGTGTATCAGGGGGGAACCGATTTTACAATGAGCAGTTCTTC
TRBV30	many	NA	TRBJ2-3	CASRPFSTDTQYF	TGTGCCTCACGGCCGTTTTCCACAGATACGCAGTATTTT
TRBV6-1	many	NA	TRBJ1-1	CASSGGNTEAFF	TGTGCCAGCAGCGGGGGGAACACTGAAGCTTTCTTT
TRBV7-8	many	TRBD2	TRBJ2-3	CASSSRLAEAMTQYF	TGTGCCAGCAGCTCGAGACTAGCGGAAGCGATGACGCAGTATTTT
TRBV6-5	many	NA	TRBJ1-4	CASSYSHGPLSF	TGTGCCAGCAGTTACTCACATGGACCTCTCTCTTTT
TRBV12-3/TRBV12-4	NA	NA	TRBJ2-5	CASRAPRAGETQYF	TGTGCCAGCCGTGCCCCGAGGGCTGGAGAGACCCAGTACTTC
TRBV10-3	many	TRBD1	TRBJ2-5	CAISATGQEETQYF	TGTGCCATCAGTGCGACGGGACAGGAGGAGACCCAGTACTTC
TRBV7-7	NA	NA	TRBJ2-3	CASSLQVDTDTQYF	TGTGCTAGCAGCTTACAAGTTGACACAGATACGCAGTATTTT
TRBV19	few	NA	TRBJ1-2	CATSNRAPSEGYTF	TGTGCCACCTCGAACCGGGCCCCTAGTGAAGGCTACACCTTC
TRBV2	few	NA	TRBJ2-2	CASSGATMMIGELFF	TGTGCCAGCAGTGGAGCTACAATGATGATCGGGGAGCTGTTTTTT
TRBV11-2	many	NA	TRBJ2-1	CASSLGRGLGRGPYNEQFF	TGTGCCAGCAGCTTAGGTCGTGGACTAGGGCGGGGGCCTTACAATGAGCAGTTCTTC
TRBV5-5	NA	NA	TRBJ1-3	CASSLQVGNTIYF	TGTGCCAGCAGCTTGCAGGTTGGAAACACCATATATTTT
TRBV2	few	NA	TRBJ2-5	CASSYMETQYF	TGTGCCAGCAGTTATATGGAGACCCAGTACTTC
TRBV3-1	few	TRBD1	TRBJ2-5	CASSLGTAKETQYF	TGTGCCAGCAGCCTCGGGACAGCTAAAGAGACCCAGTACTTC
TRBV18	few	NA	TRBJ2-6	CASSWRGSGANVLTF	TGTGCCAGCTCATGGAGGGGCTCTGGGGCCAACGTCCTGACTTTC
TRBV5-1	few	NA	TRBJ2-1	CASSLVPARPYNEQFF	TGCGCCAGCAGCTTGGTGCCAGCCAGACCCTACAATGAGCAGTTCTTC
TRBV10-3	NA	NA	TRBJ2-1	CAISENEGNEQFF	TGTGCCATCAGTGAGAATGAGGGCAATGAGCAGTTCTTC